This T cell receptor (beta chain) was sequenced in a study of Graves' ophthalmopathy and Graves' hyperthyroidism (dated by TCRdb to between 2018 and 2020). A note on the overall study: Peripheral blood was collected at initial diagnosis, before any treatment. An independent validation cohort was composed of 18 to 20 hyperthyroidism patients and around 16 patients who later progressed from hyperthyroidism to ophthalmopathy. Following sampling, methimazole starting at 30 mg daily was administered to hyperthyroidism patients, and high-dose intravenous methylprednisolone was administered to ophthalmopathy patients. In roughly six hyperthyroidism patients, T-cell repertoires of thyroid tissue and blood were compared. A discovery set of 90 to 100 patients (approximately 45 ophthalmopathy, fewer than 60 stable hyperthyroidism) was enrolled to explore V-J signatures distinguishing ophthalmopathy from hyperthyroidism. The study used signatures of the TCR beta repertoire to tell Graves' ophthalmopathy apart from Graves' hyperthyroidism and to predict which patients would progress to ophthalmopathy. In total, around 130 blood samples were TCR-sequenced: some 40 ophthalmopathy, under 80 hyperthyroidism and roughly 17 hyperthyroidism-to-ophthalmopathy patients. Points the paper makes about the study in general: Most expanded thyroid clonotypes with frequency above 0.001 were also detected in blood, suggesting blood repertoires may reflect the thyroid immune response. No statistical method was used to predetermine the sample size, and group allocation was not hidden from the investigators. The 13-signature model separated ophthalmopathy from stable hyperthyroidism with around 90% sensitivity and 81% to 82% specificity in cross-validation, and 80%/75% in the test set. In validation, the model predicted ophthalmopathy progression with 55% to 71% sensitivity and approximately 72% specificity; roughly 12 predicted patients were CT-confirmed with GO in a median of about 6.1 months.

The CDR3 has 13 amino acids, counting the end cysteine and phenylalanine. Only the CDR3 DNA stays, 39 bases, in frame from base 1. V is pared back by 2 bases and J by 4 bases, with 9 bases lying between the germline termini. The germline V gene (reference sequence) provides CDR1 GTSNPN and CDR2 SVGIG. Ophthalmopathy patients were characterized by moderately to severely active disease, a Clinical Activity Score of at least 3, a NOSPECS grade of at least 4, and a disease duration under 3 months. Patients were excluded if they had other autoimmune diseases, uncontrolled infections, pregnancy or lactation. Diagnosis was based on clinical symptoms, serum thyroxine, TRAb, thyroid ultrasound and orbital computed tomography. Using Ficoll-Paque density gradient centrifugation, PBMCs were isolated from about 9.4 ml of fresh peripheral blood. Total RNA was extracted using Trizol reagent, and RNA quality was checked on an Agilent 2100 Bioanalyzer.

This clonotype has at least ten counts. It lacks a known antigen. No much larger clone exists at a distance of one base, and base qualities are not known. For repertoire sequencing, the TCR beta CDR3 regions were amplified from RNA transcripts. The first round was an RT-PCR using HTBI primers with the Qiagen OneStep RT-PCR kit, and this first round was followed by a second-round multiplex PCR, then size selection and purification. Libraries were sequenced on an Illumina HiSeq2000 using paired-end 100 bp reads. The authors' pipeline ran thus. SOAPnuke was used to process the reads, removing any read that contained adapters or uncalled bases, had a mean Phred below 15, or lacked an exact match to the constant primer or identifier. High-quality paired reads were merged with COPE v1.2.5. Unique nucleotide sequences were defined as clonotypes and aligned to IMGT TRB V, D and J references using MiTCR v1.1. Only V-J combinations with frequency above 0.0001 were analysed, covering 99.2% of repertoires. For each V-J combination, a TCR clonal expansion and chaos score was defined as F50 clonal expansion divided by the chaos observed in the TCRdist matrix. Welch's t-statistics and random forest were used to narrow the features down to around 13 V-J combinations, which were then fed into a naive Bayes classifier. The similarity between thyroid and blood repertoires was quantified using the Morisita-Horn index. TCRdb redid the processing of the public reads, applying fastp at Q25 and MiXCR, and retained in-frame beta chains. For every CDR3 protein sequence, its rows merge into one entry that carries the most common genes and DNA. TCRdb, not the original authors, processed these V and J calls. This sample is represented by approximately 330,000 distinct CDR3 sequences; roughly a sixth of them were singletons. Roughly an eighth of the sample goes to the ten largest clones.

Rearrangement joined TRBV30 to TRBJ1-5; the D gene is not confidently resolved. The sample taken for sequencing was peripheral blood. The receptor's source is an adult man with Graves' ophthalmopathy. The CDR3 corresponds to CAWSKGPNQPQHF. The nucleotide sequence is TGTGCCTGGAGTAAAGGCCCAAATCAGCCCCAGCATTTT.